A single sample gave rise to the 9 T cell receptor beta chains below, sequenced in a study of cytomegalovirus exposure and HLA in healthy donors. Use of 60 Vbeta and 13 Jbeta primers characterized the PCR. The protocol was immunoSEQ multiplex PCR, while the TCRdb copy is restricted to in-frame clones and leaves out a portion. The data hold some 120,000 clones, with roughly 80% observed a single time. The specimen was PBMCs. These receptor sequences come from a man between 18 and 35 years old in good health and CMV-seropositive.

The V gene is TRBV28, the J gene TRBJ1-3; D is perhaps TRBD1 (5 bases). CDR3 size: 14 residues. From germline, CDR1 is MDHEN and CDR2 SYDVKM. Deletions cut 7 bases from V and 2 bases from J, with 12 bases between. The CDR3 bases are TGTGCCAGCACAAAGGCGGGGCCTGGAAACACCATATATTTT. As protein: CASTKAGPGNTIYF.

The chain has TRBV27 and TRBJ2-1, with TRBD1 matching 7 bases. This CDR3 spans 14 amino acids. The germline gives CDR1 MNHEY, CDR2 SMNVEV (reference sequence). The V gene end was trimmed by 5 bases and the J gene end by 9 bases; junction bases not matched to a gene: 10. In DNA, the CDR3 is TGTGCCAGCAGTCCTGGACAGGTACAAGGTGAGCAGTTCTTC. As protein: CASSPGQVQGEQFF.

The gene calls are TRBV11-1 and TRBJ2-6, with D unresolved. Per the germline V gene, CDR1 is SGHAT and CDR2 is FQDESV (reference sequence). With 3 bases removed from V and 0 bases from J, the gap between germline ends came to 12 bases. The CDR3 runs 17 residues. The CDR3 reads CASSLRQKSSGANVLTF. The CDR3 DNA follows: TGTGCCAGCAGCTTGAGACAAAAGAGCTCTGGGGCCAACGTCCTGACTTTC.

The V gene is TRBV7-2, the J gene TRBJ1-2; the match to TRBD1 covers 7 bases. The CDR3 sequence is 17 residues long. V shed 5 bases and J 4 bases; nucleotides not matched to a gene: 16. Looked up from germline, CDR1 is SGHTA and CDR2 is FQGNSA. The CDR3 is CASSPTEYTGVSYGYTF. The DNA of the CDR3 is TGTGCCAGCAGCCCTACCGAATATACAGGGGTGAGCTATGGCTACACCTTC.

The genes are TRBV29-1 and TRBJ1-1; TRBD1 agrees at 8 bases. Germline assignment: CDR1 SQVTM and CDR2 ANQGSEA. CDR3 length: 16 amino acids. CDR3 sequence reads: CSVSGAQGVLATEAFF. The CDR3 coding sequence is TGCAGTGTTTCGGGGGCACAGGGGGTCTTGGCCACTGAAGCTTTCTTT.

This clone has only one observation. This chain uses TRBV11-2 with TRBJ2-7, with 7 bases lining up with TRBD1. This CDR3 has 16 amino acids. After removal of 4 bases from V and 1 base from J, the junction contained 10 bases not matched to a gene. Germline loops: CDR1 SGHAT, CDR2 FQNNGV. The CDR3 sequence is CASSSATGPKSYEQYF. CDR3 coding DNA: TGTGCCAGCAGCTCCGCGACAGGGCCGAAGTCCTACGAGCAGTACTTC.

This chain links TRBV7-2 with TRBJ1-1; perhaps TRBD1 as D (6 bases). Germline lookup yields CDR1 SGHTA and CDR2 FQGNSA. Trimming removed 7 bases from V and 3 bases from J, with 18 bases in between. The length of the CDR3 is 15 residues. In DNA, the CDR3 is TGTGCCAGCACCGTGTACGGGAGGGGGGACACTGAAGCTTTCTTT. The encoded protein is CASTVYGRGDTEAFF.

V and J are TRBV19 and TRBJ1-4; no definite D call. The CDR3 spans 12 residues. Germline values: CDR1 LNHDA, CDR2 SQIVND (reference sequence). The V end lost 1 base, the J end lost 7 bases, and 4 bases lay between the germline ends. CDR3 bases: TGTGCCAGTAGTATAGGGAGTGAAAAACTGTTTTTT. Protein product: CASSIGSEKLFF. Complete variable domain (other parts from reference TRBV19 and TRBJ1-4): DGGITQSPKYLFRKEGQNVTLSCEQNLNHDAMYWYRQDPGQGLRLIYYSQIVNDFQKGDIAEGYSVSREKKESFPLTVTSAQKNPTAFYLCASSIGSEKLFFGSGTQLSVL.

The CDR3 coding sequence is TGCGCCAGCAGTGACCAGACTAACTATGGCTACACCTTC. Its protein is CASSDQTNYGYTF. The V and J genes are TRBV10-1 and TRBJ1-2; D remains ambiguous. The CDR3 spans 13 residues. Trimming left V 3 bases short and J 0 bases short, with 5 bases between. CDR1 and CDR2 from the germline V gene are WNHNN and SYGVQD (reference sequence).